Detailed here is one TCR beta chain. Per the original data handling: Amplified reference gene primers provided the basis for estimating nucleated cell counts. Clones were sequenced by immunoSEQ multiplex PCR, and TCRdb holds only the in-frame ones, with some missing. The D gene and trimming were derived from the DNA, and the V and J assignments and clone size from that table. The data show about 170,000 clones, approximately 85% seen once. The data were obtained in a study of blood T cell repertoires in COVID-19. Overall study: The United States, Italy and Spain provided the acute and convalescent COVID-19 samples. In each case, the material was cDNA or gDNA derived from T cells, B-cell-depleted T cells, or PBMCs.

The CDR3 has 11 residues. Germline V gene sequence: CDR1 LGHDT, CDR2 YNNKEL (reference sequence). V lost 1 base and J 8 bases, leaving 5 bases between the germline ends. The gene calls are TRBV3-1 (or the pseudogene TRBV3-2) and TRBJ1-2; D not certain. This receptor was taken from a man in his 60s who had recovered from COVID-19. Sequencing was carried out using peripheral blood. CDR3 sequence: CASSQAGGYTF. CDR3 in DNA: TGTGCCAGCAGCCAAGCTGGCGGCTACACCTTC.